This T cell receptor beta chain stems from a study of blood T cell repertoires in COVID-19. Authors' data handling: Reference gene primer amplification gave nucleated cell count estimates. TCRdb's table, derived via immunoSEQ multiplex PCR, lists solely in-frame clones and lacks some. V, J and clone size are those of that table, while D and trimming were read from the DNA. The table records roughly 72,000 clones, 88% of them present only once. Sequenced sample: peripheral blood. The TCR sequence derives from a human donor in a cohort sampled during active COVID-19.

The CDR3 sequence is CASSPGQGALDSPLHF. The CDR3 DNA is TGCGCCAGCAGCCCCGGACAGGGGGCTTTGGATTCACCCCTCCACTTT. The rearrangement joins TRBV5-1 to TRBJ1-6; 11 nucleotides line up with TRBD1. This CDR3 comprises 16 residues. Germline loops: CDR1 SGHRS, CDR2 YFSETQ. The V and J ends lost 4 bases and 8 bases, in that order; junction bases with no gene match: 8.